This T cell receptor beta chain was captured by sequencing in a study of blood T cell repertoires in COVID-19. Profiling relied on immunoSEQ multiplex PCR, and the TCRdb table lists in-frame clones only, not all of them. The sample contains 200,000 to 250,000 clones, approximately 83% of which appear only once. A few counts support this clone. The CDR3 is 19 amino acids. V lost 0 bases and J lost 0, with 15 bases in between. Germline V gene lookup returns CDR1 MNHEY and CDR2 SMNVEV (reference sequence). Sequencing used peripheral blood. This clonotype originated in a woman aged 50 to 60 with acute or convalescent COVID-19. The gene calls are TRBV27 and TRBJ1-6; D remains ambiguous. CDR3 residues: CASSLSNSGYSSYNSPLHF. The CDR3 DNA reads TGTGCCAGCAGTTTATCGAACAGCGGCTACAGCTCCTATAATTCACCCCTCCACTTT.